This T cell receptor beta chain was captured by sequencing in a study of control samples from healthy donors and cancer patients. Sequencing used immunoSEQ multiplex PCR; TCRdb keeps in-frame clones, though not all of them. The data contain over 150,000 clones, approximately 94% of them singletons. The V and J ends lost 4 bases and 6 bases respectively, with 9 bases between them. CDR3 length: 12 residues. Germline CDR1 and CDR2: SEHNR and FQNEAQ (reference sequence). This receptor was taken from a man in his forties in good health. This chain joins TRBV7-9 and TRBJ1-1; D call uncertain. The sequenced sample consisted of blood. The CDR3 region is CASSSPSAEAFF. The CDR3 nucleotides are TGTGCCAGCAGCTCCCCCTCAGCTGAAGCTTTCTTT.